Included here is one T cell receptor (beta chain) sequence, with context. Its antigen is currently unknown. Germline values: CDR1 SGHVS, CDR2 FQNEAQ. CDR3 size: 15 residues. Trimming shortened V by 5 bases and J by 4 bases, and 17 bases separated the two germline ends. The entry originates in a study of OX40 agonist ivuxolimab in advanced cancers. Study background: Patients got intravenous ivuxolimab at 0.01 to 10 mg/kg every 2 weeks. General observations from the study: Nonresponders included some who also had low normalized T-cell clonal expansion.

Patients with autoimmune history or systemic immunosuppression were excluded. Sequencing used immunoSEQ multiplex PCR; TCRdb keeps in-frame clones, though not all of them. The data contain about 48,000 clones, around 84% of them singletons. The J gene is TRBJ1-1, the V gene TRBV7-8, with TRBD1 as a possible D gene (6 bases). The clonotype comes from an adult with an advanced solid tumor such as melanoma, head and neck, liver or kidney cancer. The material sequenced was CD4+ or CD8+ T cells sorted from blood, taken in a trial of the OX40 agonist ivuxolimab. The CDR3 is CASSDKQGRGTEAFF. In DNA, the CDR3 is TGTGCCAGCAGCGACAAACAGGGAAGGGGCACTGAAGCTTTCTTT.